The T cell receptor (beta chain) under discussion was sequenced for a study of beta chain features in type 1 diabetes. About the study: There was similarity between patients and healthy donors in age, gender and cell yields. Study-wide findings and caveats: Patients with Type 1 diabetes showed moderately but significantly shorter TCRB CDR3s in all four CD4+ subsets. More deletions and fewer insertions at VDJ junctions were found in patients with type 1 diabetes.

CD45RO/CCR7/CD25/CD127/CD95/CD27 staining was used to isolate CD4+ naive, central memory, regulatory and stem cell-like memory cells by sorting. About this clone: No antigen is known for it.

Trimming stripped 5 bases from V and 7 bases from J, with 15 bases between. This CDR3 has 14 residues. Germline lookup yields CDR1 SGHAT and CDR2 FQNNGV. cDNA synthesis used the whole RNA isolate, giving expressed TCRB sequences. The read count averaged about 3.57 million across naive, central memory and regulatory T cell samples. Data came from immunoSEQ multiplex PCR; TCRdb stores just in-frame clones and leaves some out. The sample has a few hundred thousand clones; 20% to 25% are singletons. The V and J genes are TRBV11-2 and TRBJ2-1; D is ambiguous. The clonotype originates from a woman in her twenties or thirties with type 1 diabetes. The sample consisted of naive CD4+ T cells from blood. In nucleotides, the CDR3 is TGTGCCAGCAGCCCGCGGATTCCAATTAATGAGCAGTTCTTC. Its translation: CASSPRIPINEQFF.